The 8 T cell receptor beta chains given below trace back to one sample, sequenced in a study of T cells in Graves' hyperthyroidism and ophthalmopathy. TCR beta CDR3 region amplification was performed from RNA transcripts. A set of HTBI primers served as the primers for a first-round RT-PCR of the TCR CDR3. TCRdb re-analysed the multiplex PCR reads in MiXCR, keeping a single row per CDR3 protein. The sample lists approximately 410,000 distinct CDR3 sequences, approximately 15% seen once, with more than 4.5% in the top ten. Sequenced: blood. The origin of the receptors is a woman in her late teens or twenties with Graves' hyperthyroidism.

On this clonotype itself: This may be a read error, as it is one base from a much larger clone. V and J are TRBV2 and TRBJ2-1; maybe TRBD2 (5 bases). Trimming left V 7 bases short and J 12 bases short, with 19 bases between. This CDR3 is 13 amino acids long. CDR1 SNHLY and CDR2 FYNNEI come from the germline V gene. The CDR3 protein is CASTRGPVDGQFF. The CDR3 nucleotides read TGTGCCAGCACCCGGGGTCCGGTTGATGGGCAGTTCTTC. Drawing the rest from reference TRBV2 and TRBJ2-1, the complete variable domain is EPEVTQTPSHQVTQMGQEVILRCVPISNHLYFYWYRQILGQKVEFLVSFYNNEISEKSEIFDDQFSVERPDGSNFTLKIRSTKLEDSAMYFCASTRGPVDGQFFGPGTRLTVL.

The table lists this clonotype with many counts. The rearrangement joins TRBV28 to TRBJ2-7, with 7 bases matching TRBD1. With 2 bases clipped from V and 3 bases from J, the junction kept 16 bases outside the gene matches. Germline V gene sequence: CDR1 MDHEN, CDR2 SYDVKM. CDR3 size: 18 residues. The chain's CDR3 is CASSLTPSRQGAYYEQYF. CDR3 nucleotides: TGTGCCAGCAGTTTAACCCCCTCAAGACAGGGCGCATACTACGAGCAGTACTTC. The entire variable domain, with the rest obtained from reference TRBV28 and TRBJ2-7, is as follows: DVKVTQSSRYLVKRTGEKVFLECVQDMDHENMFWYRQDPGLGLRLIYFSYDVKMKEKGDIPEGYSVSREKKERFSLILESASTNQTSMYLCASSLTPSRQGAYYEQYFGPGTRLTVT.

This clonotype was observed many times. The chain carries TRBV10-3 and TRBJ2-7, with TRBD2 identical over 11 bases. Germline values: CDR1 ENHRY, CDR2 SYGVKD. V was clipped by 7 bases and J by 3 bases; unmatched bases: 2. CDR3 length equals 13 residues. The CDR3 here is CAITGTSGYEQYF. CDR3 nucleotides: TGTGCCATCACCGGGACTAGCGGCTACGAGCAGTACTTC.

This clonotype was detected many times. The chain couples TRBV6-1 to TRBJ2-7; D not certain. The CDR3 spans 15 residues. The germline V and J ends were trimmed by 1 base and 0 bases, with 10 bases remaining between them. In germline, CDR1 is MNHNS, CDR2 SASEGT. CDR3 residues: CASSEGPLLSYEQYF. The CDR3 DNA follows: TGTGCCAGCAGTGAAGGCCCGTTACTCTCCTACGAGCAGTACTTC.

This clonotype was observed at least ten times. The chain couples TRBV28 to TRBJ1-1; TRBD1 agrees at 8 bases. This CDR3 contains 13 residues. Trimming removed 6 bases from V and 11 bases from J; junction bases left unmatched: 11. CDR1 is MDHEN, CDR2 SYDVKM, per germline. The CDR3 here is CASSQRGHRGAFF. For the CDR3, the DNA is TGTGCCAGCAGCCAAAGAGGGCACAGGGGGGCTTTCTTT. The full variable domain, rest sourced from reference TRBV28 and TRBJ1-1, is DVKVTQSSRYLVKRTGEKVFLECVQDMDHENMFWYRQDPGLGLRLIYFSYDVKMKEKGDIPEGYSVSREKKERFSLILESASTNQTSMYLCASSQRGHRGAFFGQGTRLTVV.

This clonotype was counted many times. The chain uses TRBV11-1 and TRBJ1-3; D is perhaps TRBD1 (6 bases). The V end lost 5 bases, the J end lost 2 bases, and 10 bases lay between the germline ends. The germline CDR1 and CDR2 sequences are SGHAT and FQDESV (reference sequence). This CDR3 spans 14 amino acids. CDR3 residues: CASSRTGTGNTIYF. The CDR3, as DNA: TGTGCCAGCAGCCGAACAGGGACTGGAAACACCATATATTTT.

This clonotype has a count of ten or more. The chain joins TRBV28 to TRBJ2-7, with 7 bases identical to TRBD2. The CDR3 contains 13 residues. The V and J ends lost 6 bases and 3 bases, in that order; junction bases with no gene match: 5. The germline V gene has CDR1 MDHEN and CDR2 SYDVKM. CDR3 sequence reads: CASSYGTIYEQYF. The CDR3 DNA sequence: TGTGCCAGCAGCTACGGGACTATCTACGAGCAGTACTTC.

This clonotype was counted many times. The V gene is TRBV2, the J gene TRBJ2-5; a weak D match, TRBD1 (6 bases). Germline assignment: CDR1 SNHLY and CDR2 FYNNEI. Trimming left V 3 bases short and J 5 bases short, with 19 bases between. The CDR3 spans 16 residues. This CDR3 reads CASSELGASRSETQYF. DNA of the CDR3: TGTGCCAGCAGTGAGCTGGGGGCGTCCCGGAGCGAGACCCAGTACTTC.